This T cell receptor (beta chain) is from a study of T cell responses to AZD1222 COVID-19 vaccine. CDR1 and CDR2 (germline): SGHRS, YFSETQ. Deletions cut 3 bases from V and 0 bases from J, with 12 bases between. The CDR3 has 15 residues. Assay used: immunoSEQ multiplex PCR; TCRdb lists only in-frame clones, some missing. This sample has 150,000 to 170,000 clones, with around 90% found just once. This sequence was found in an adult in good health. The V gene is TRBV5-1, the J gene TRBJ1-2; D unresolved. Here the sequenced sample was peripheral blood, taken on day 0 of AZD1222 vaccination. The CDR3 DNA is TGCGCCAGCAGCTCTCTGGACGTAGCTAACTATGGCTACACCTTC. This encodes CASSSLDVANYGYTF.